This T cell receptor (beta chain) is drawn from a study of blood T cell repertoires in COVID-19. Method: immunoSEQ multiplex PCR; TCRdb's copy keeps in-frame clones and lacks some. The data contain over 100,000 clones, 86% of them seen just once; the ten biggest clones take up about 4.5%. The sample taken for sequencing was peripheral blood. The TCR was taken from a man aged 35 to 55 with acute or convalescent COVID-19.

CDR3 amino acids: CASSPTTGQPSSGELFF. DNA of the CDR3: TGTGCCAGCAGTCCAACCACGGGACAGCCCTCGTCCGGGGAGCTGTTTTTT. This chain links TRBV6-6 with TRBJ2-2, with 7 bases lining up with TRBD1. J was trimmed by 6 bases and V by 5 bases; bases with no gene match: 15. This CDR3 has 17 residues. Germline V gene sequence: CDR1 MNHNY, CDR2 SVGAGI (reference sequence).